The next 5 T cell receptor beta chains were all read from a single sample in a study of blood T cell repertoires in COVID-19. Sequenced by immunoSEQ multiplex PCR; TCRdb stores in-frame clones only, minus some. The sample lists approximately 110,000 clones, about 88% occurring once. Sequenced material: peripheral blood. These receptors originate from a woman in her 70s who had recovered from COVID-19.

The rearrangement joins TRBV4-2 to TRBJ2-3, with TRBD2 identical over 9 bases. The germline CDR1 and CDR2 sequences are LGHNA and YNFKEQ. Trimming at V came to 4 bases and at J to 1 base, leaving 3 bases not matched to a gene. CDR3 size: 15 residues. CDR3 residues: CASSLAGAGTDTQYF. The CDR3 coding sequence is TGTGCCAGCAGCCTAGCGGGGGCCGGCACAGATACGCAGTATTTT.

The chain uses TRBV18 and TRBJ2-1; perhaps TRBD2 as D (6 bases). Germline lookup yields CDR1 KGHSH and CDR2 LQKENI. V lost 2 bases to trimming and J lost 2 bases, with 10 bases between them. The CDR3 has 15 amino acids. The CDR3 bases are TGTGCCAGCTCACCAATTGCGGGGACCTACAATGAGCAGTTCTTC. It encodes CASSPIAGTYNEQFF.

The chain has TRBV3-1 (or the pseudogene TRBV3-2) and TRBJ2-7; possible D gene TRBD2, 6 bases. Germline loops: CDR1 LGHDT, CDR2 YNNKEL (reference sequence). This CDR3 has 13 residues. The germline V and J ends were trimmed by 7 bases and 3 bases, with 13 bases remaining between them. CDR3 nucleotides: TGTGCCAGCACACCTGGAGGGAGCTACGAGCAGTACTTC. Its protein product is CASTPGGSYEQYF.

This chain links TRBV19 with TRBJ2-1, with 11 bases matching TRBD1. The CDR3 is 15 amino acids. Germline CDR1 is LNHDA and CDR2 is SQIVND (reference sequence). J was trimmed by 6 bases and V by 5 bases; bases with no gene match: 6. CDR3 in DNA: TGTGCCAGTAGTGCCGGGACAGGGGGGACCAATGAGCAGTTCTTC. This translates into CASSAGTGGTNEQFF.

The chain combines TRBV9 with TRBJ2-7; D is unclear. Trimming pared 0 bases from V and 2 bases from J, leaving 9 bases between. CDR3 length: 14 residues. Germline assignment: CDR1 SGDLS and CDR2 YYNGEE. CDR3 region: CASSVADTPYEQYF. Written as DNA, the CDR3 is TGTGCCAGCAGCGTAGCTGACACTCCCTACGAGCAGTACTTC.